This T cell receptor beta chain was obtained from a study of T cell clonotyping in hematopoietic cell transplantation. TCRdb keeps only in-frame clones here, not all; method: immunoSEQ multiplex PCR. Found here are about 12,000 clones, around 74% of them singletons; the top ten hold around 15%. Between the trimmed V and J ends, which lost 0 bases and 5 bases, there was a span of 12 bases. This CDR3 region has 15 residues. The germline gives CDR1 SGHRS, CDR2 YFSETQ. The source was peripheral blood mononuclear cells, collected 180 days after allogeneic stem cell transplant. This chain links TRBV5-1 with TRBJ1-5; D call uncertain. The sequence was collected from a male patient aged 60-69 years who had an allogeneic stem cell transplant from an unrelated donor, so the T cells may come from the graft donor. Some clones in this sample may be carry-over from other donors' samples. The DNA for the CDR3 is TGCGCCAGCAGCTTGGACGGTCAGCGGCATCAGCCCCAGCATTTT. Residues: CASSLDGQRHQPQHF. Complete variable domain (other parts from reference TRBV5-1 and TRBJ1-5): KAGVTQTPRYLIKTRGQQVTLSCSPISGHRSVSWYQQTPGQGLQFLFEYFSETQRNKGNFPGRFSGRQFSNSRSEMNVSTLELGDSALYLCASSLDGQRHQPQHFGDGTRLSIL.